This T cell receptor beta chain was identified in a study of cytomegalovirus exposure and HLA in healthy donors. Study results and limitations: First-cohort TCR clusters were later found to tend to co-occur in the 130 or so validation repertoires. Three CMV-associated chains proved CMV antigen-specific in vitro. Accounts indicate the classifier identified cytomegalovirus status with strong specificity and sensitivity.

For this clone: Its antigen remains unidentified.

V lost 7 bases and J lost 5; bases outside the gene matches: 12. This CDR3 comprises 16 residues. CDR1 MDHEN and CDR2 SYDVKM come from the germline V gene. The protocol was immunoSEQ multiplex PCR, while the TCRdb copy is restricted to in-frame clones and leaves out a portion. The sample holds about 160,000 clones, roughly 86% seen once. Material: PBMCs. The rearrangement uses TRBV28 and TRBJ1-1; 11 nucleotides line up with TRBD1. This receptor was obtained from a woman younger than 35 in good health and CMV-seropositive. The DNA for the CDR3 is TGTGCCAGCACCTCACCAGGACAGGGGGCGCGTACTGAAGCTTTCTTT. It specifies CASTSPGQGARTEAFF.